A single sample is the source of the 7 T cell receptor beta chains below, sequenced in a study of beta chain features in type 1 diabetes. The study reverse transcribed the entire isolated RNA, so it sequenced expressed TCRB transcripts. Measured with immunoSEQ multiplex PCR; TCRdb has only the in-frame clones, and not every one. The sample has fewer than 200,000 clones; about 8.5% are singletons. The specimen sequenced was central memory CD4+ T cells from blood. Receptors originate from a man aged 18 to 29 in good health.

There are a few counts of this clone. The same CDR3 is also encoded by other DNA sequences in this sample. The chain recombines TRBV7-9 with TRBJ2-5; 8 bases align to TRBD1. The V segment lost 1 base and the J segment 2 bases; nucleotides outside the gene matches: 0. Per the germline V gene, CDR1 is SEHNR and CDR2 is FQNEAQ (reference sequence). CDR3 size: 14 residues. The chain's CDR3 is CASSLGQGQETQYF. DNA of the CDR3: TGTGCCAGCAGCTTAGGACAGGGGCAAGAGACCCAGTACTTC.

This clone was counted a few times. The V gene is TRBV7-3, the J gene TRBJ2-1, with 10 nucleotides matching TRBD2. Looked up from germline, CDR1 is SGHTA and CDR2 is FQGTGA. The CDR3 is 16 residues long. Losses at the gene ends were 2 bases for V and 9 bases for J; bases not matched to a gene: 10. The CDR3 nucleotides read TGTGCCAGCAGCTTAGTGAGTAGCGGGGGGCTTAGTGAGCAGTTCTTC. This encodes CASSLVSSGGLSEQFF.

The V and J genes are TRBV30 and TRBJ1-2, with D perhaps TRBD1 (6 bases). The CDR3 sequence is 12 residues long. Germline CDR1 and CDR2: GTSNPN and SVGIG (reference sequence). Trimming removed 2 bases from V and 4 bases from J, with 8 bases in between. The CDR3 coding sequence is TGTGCCTGGAGTTTACAGGGCTATGGCTACACCTTC. Amino acids: CAWSLQGYGYTF.

There are many counts of this clone. The chain couples TRBV9 to TRBJ2-2; D is uncertain. Germline V lookup: CDR1 SGDLS, CDR2 YYNGEE. This CDR3 contains 15 residues. The V end lost 0 bases, the J end lost 5 bases, and 11 bases lay between the germline ends. As DNA, the CDR3 is TGTGCCAGCAGCGTAGGACACGATGGGACCGGGGAGCTGTTTTTT. It yields the protein CASSVGHDGTGELFF.

The chain couples TRBV4-3 to TRBJ2-1, with 7 bases matching TRBD2. With V trimmed by 4 bases and J by 2 bases, 14 bases remained unmatched. This CDR3 spans 18 amino acids. Per the germline V gene, CDR1 is LGHNA and CDR2 is YSLEER. DNA of the CDR3: TGCGCCAGCAGCCCCCGCGGGGGACTCACGGCCCCCTACAATGAGCAGTTCTTC. Its translation: CASSPRGGLTAPYNEQFF.

V gene TRBV4-3 combines with J gene TRBJ2-1, with D possibly being TRBD2 (6 bases). Germline CDR1 reads LGHNA; CDR2 reads YSLEER. V lost 6 bases and J lost 5, with 11 bases in between. The CDR3 is 13 residues long. CDR3 sequence reads: CASRGLADNEQFF. The CDR3 DNA sequence: TGCGCCAGCAGAGGATTAGCGGACAATGAGCAGTTCTTC.

The rearrangement joins TRBV27 to TRBJ2-1; TRBD2 matches 13 bases. This CDR3 is built from 16 residues. V lost 4 bases to trimming and J lost 7 bases; unmatched junction nucleotides: 7. The germline V gene encodes CDR1 MNHEY and CDR2 SMNVEV (reference sequence). CDR3 amino acids: CASSSGLAGVTNEQFF. CDR3 in DNA: TGTGCCAGCAGTTCCGGACTAGCGGGAGTCACGAATGAGCAGTTCTTC.